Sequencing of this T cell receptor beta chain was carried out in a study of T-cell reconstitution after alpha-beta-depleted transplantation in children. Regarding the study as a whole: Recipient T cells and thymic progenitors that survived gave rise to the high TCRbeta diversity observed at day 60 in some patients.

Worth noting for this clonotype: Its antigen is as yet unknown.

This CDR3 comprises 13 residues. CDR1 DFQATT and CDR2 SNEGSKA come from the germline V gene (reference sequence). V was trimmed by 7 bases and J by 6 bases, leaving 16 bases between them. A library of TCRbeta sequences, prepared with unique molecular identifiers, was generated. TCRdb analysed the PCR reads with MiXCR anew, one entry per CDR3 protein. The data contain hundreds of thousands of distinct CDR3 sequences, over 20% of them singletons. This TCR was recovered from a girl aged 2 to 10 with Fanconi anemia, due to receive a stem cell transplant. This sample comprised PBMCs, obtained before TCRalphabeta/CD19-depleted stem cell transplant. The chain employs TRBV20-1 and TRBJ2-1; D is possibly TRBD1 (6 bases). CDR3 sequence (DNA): TGCAGTGTGGGCCAGGGGTCTCCCAATGAGCAGTTCTTC. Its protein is CSVGQGSPNEQFF.